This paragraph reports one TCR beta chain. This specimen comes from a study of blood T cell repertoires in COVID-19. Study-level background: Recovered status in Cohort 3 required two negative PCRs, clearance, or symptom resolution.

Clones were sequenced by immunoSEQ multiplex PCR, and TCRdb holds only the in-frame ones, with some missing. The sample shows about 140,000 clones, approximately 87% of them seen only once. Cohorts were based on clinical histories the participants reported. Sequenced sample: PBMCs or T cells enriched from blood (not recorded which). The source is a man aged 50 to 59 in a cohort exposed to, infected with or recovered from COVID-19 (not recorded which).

CDR3 loop: CASSLQGVDNSPLHF. CDR3 DNA sequence: TGCGCCAGCAGTTTGCAGGGGGTTGATAATTCACCCCTCCACTTT. The rearrangement links TRBV5-1 to TRBJ1-6, with TRBD1 matching 7 bases. The V segment lost 5 bases and the J segment 5 bases; nucleotides outside the gene matches: 7. The V gene's germline CDR1 is SGHRS and CDR2 YFSETQ. The CDR3 length is 15 residues.